The 5 T cell receptor beta chains below were found in one sample sequenced in a study of blood T cell repertoires in COVID-19. Assay: immunoSEQ multiplex PCR; the TCRdb copy retains only in-frame clones and omits some. The sample has more than 95,000 clones; 81% are singletons. Material for sequencing was peripheral blood. The receptors derive from a woman aged 70-85 years with acute or convalescent COVID-19.

The chain employs TRBV21-1 and TRBJ1-1. TRBV21-1 has pseudogene status. The CDR3 covers 16 residues. The chain's CDR3 is CASTLSQRALDTEAFF. The CDR3, as DNA: TGTGCCAGCACCCTCAGCCAGAGGGCCTTGGACACTGAAGCTTTCTTT.

This clone was observed a few times. This chain connects TRBV19 to TRBJ1-5; tentatively, D is TRBD1 (6 bases). The germline V gene encodes CDR1 LNHDA and CDR2 SQIVND (reference sequence). The germline V and J ends were trimmed by 8 bases and 3 bases, with 17 bases remaining between them. This CDR3 has 15 amino acids. The CDR3 DNA reads TGTGCCAGTGGACAGCCAGGGGCAGTCAATCAGCCCCAGCATTTT. Amino acid sequence: CASGQPGAVNQPQHF.

V and J are TRBV28 and TRBJ2-2; a possible D gene is TRBD2 (6 bases). Germline V lookup: CDR1 MDHEN, CDR2 SYDVKM. This CDR3 comprises 19 residues. Trimming shortened V by 2 bases and J by 0 bases, and 19 bases separated the two germline ends. CDR3 region: CASSLGIRRDSTNTGELFF. The CDR3 DNA sequence: TGTGCCAGCAGTTTAGGAATTAGGCGGGACTCCACGAACACCGGGGAGCTGTTTTTT.

The chain joins TRBV7-9 to TRBJ1-1; possibly TRBD1 for D (5 bases). There are 15 residues in the CDR3. Germline loops: CDR1 SEHNR, CDR2 FQNEAQ (reference sequence). V was clipped by 5 bases and J by 5 bases, with 18 bases between them. The CDR3 is CASSAPGLTRTEAFF. CDR3 nucleotides: TGTGCCAGCAGCGCCCCAGGGTTGACGAGGACTGAAGCTTTCTTT.

CDR3 residues: CASSLQGHSPLHF. The CDR3 DNA sequence: TGTGCCAGCAGCTTACAGGGCCATTCACCCCTCCACTTT. This rearrangement joins TRBV5-6 to TRBJ1-6, with a weak D call TRBD1 (6 bases). The germline CDR1 and CDR2 sequences are SGHDT and YYEEEE. CDR3 length equals 13 residues. Trimming left V 2 bases short and J 8 bases short, with 8 bases between.